Below are 22 T cell receptor beta chains sequenced from a single sample in a study of blood T cells in healthy people across ages. It was with a sample-barcoded 5' primer and a J-beta primer mix that a second PCR of roughly 7 to 11 cycles was run. TCRdb processed the 5' RACE reads anew with MiXCR; each CDR3 protein has one entry. The table has roughly 1.5 million distinct CDR3 sequences, 42% seen once. The sequenced material came from blood. All receptors derive from a woman aged 18 to 35 in good health.

As to this clonotype: The CDR3 ends on some other residue instead of the conserved phenylalanine or tryptophan, so this is likely a read error. This sequence joins TRBV4-3 and TRBJ2-6; 7 bases align to TRBD1. This CDR3 spans 19 amino acids. The V segment lost 3 bases and the J segment 0 bases; nucleotides outside the gene matches: 11. Per the germline V gene, CDR1 is LGHNA and CDR2 is YSLEER. This CDR3 is CASSQRQGSGLSGANVLTL. CDR3 sequence (DNA): TGCGCCAGCAGCCAGAGACAGGGTTCGGGTCTCTCTGGGGCCAACGTCCTGACTTTA.

A single count supports this clonotype. V usage is TRBV6-1 and J usage is TRBJ1-1; D gene unclear. V was shortened by 5 bases and J by 2 bases, with 24 bases between the two germline ends. Germline CDR1 is MNHNS and CDR2 is SASEGT. The length of the CDR3 is 18 residues. The CDR3 protein is CASSRLPLLGMTNTEAFF. The CDR3 DNA reads TGTGCCAGCAGTCGCCTGCCGCTGCTAGGGATGACTAACACTGAAGCTTTCTTT.

The V gene is TRBV5-1, the J gene TRBJ2-3; D call uncertain. The CDR3 length is 14 residues. Trimming removed 2 bases from V and 2 bases from J, with 9 bases in between. Germline lookup yields CDR1 SGHRS and CDR2 YFSETQ. This chain's CDR3 is CASSFRATTDTQYF. Written as DNA, the CDR3 is TGCGCCAGCAGCTTTAGGGCCACCACAGATACGCAGTATTTT.

The chain joins TRBV29-1 to TRBJ2-1; possible D gene TRBD2, 7 bases. CDR1 and CDR2 (germline): SQVTM, ANQGSEA. Trimming pared 4 bases from V and 9 bases from J, leaving 19 bases between. This CDR3 has 14 amino acids. The CDR3 region is CSVGDTRGAGEQFF. For the CDR3, the DNA is TGCAGCGTTGGTGACACACGGGGGGCTGGTGAGCAGTTCTTC.

The V gene is TRBV12-3 or TRBV12-4, the J gene TRBJ2-3; 7 nucleotides align to TRBD2. Trimming at V came to 7 bases and at J to 3 bases, leaving 10 bases not matched to a gene. The CDR3 has 15 amino acids. CDR3 protein: CASNPSGHRTDTQYF. In DNA form, the CDR3 reads TGTGCCAGCAACCCTAGCGGACATAGAACAGATACGCAGTATTTT.

The chain combines TRBV12-3 or TRBV12-4 with TRBJ2-3; possibly TRBD1 for D (6 bases). Trimming pared 3 bases from V and 0 bases from J, leaving 10 bases between. This CDR3 region has 15 residues. The CDR3 nucleotides read TGTGCCAGCAGTTTCGTCAGGGGAAGCACAGATACGCAGTATTTT. It codes for CASSFVRGSTDTQYF.

The chain links TRBV20-1 to TRBJ2-5; TRBD2 matches 9 bases. Germline V gene lookup returns CDR1 DFQATT and CDR2 SNEGSKA (reference sequence). Trimming at V came to 5 bases and at J to 4 bases, leaving 11 bases not matched to a gene. The CDR3 contains 15 residues. CDR3 in amino acids: CSASPLAGVGETQYF. CDR3 DNA: TGCAGTGCTTCACCACTAGCGGGCGTTGGAGAGACCCAGTACTTC.

The rearrangement uses TRBV7-6 and TRBJ2-2; D might be TRBD1 (6 bases). The V gene's germline CDR1 is SGHVS and CDR2 FNYEAQ. V dropped 5 bases and J dropped 1 base, with 17 bases sitting between them. The CDR3 loop spans 17 amino acids. As DNA, the CDR3 is TGTGCCAGCAGCCCCATAGGGGGAGTGGAGAACACCGGGGAGCTGTTTTTT. Protein: CASSPIGGVENTGELFF. The full variable domain, rest sourced from reference TRBV7-6 and TRBJ2-2, is GAGVSQSPRYKVTKRGQDVALRCDPISGHVSLYWYRQALGQGPEFLTYFNYEAQQDKSGLPNDRFSAERPEGSISTLTIQRTEQRDSAMYRCASSPIGGVENTGELFFGEGSRLTVL.

V gene TRBV12-3 or TRBV12-4 combines with J gene TRBJ2-5; the D is unclear. V dropped 6 bases and J dropped 4 bases, with 15 bases sitting between them. The length of the CDR3 is 14 residues. CDR3 sequence: CASRNRTGLETQYF. The CDR3 nucleotides read TGTGCCAGCAGGAACCGGACGGGTTTAGAGACCCAGTACTTC.

V gene TRBV12-3 or TRBV12-4 combines with J gene TRBJ2-4, with TRBD1 matching over 7 bases. The CDR3 contains 11 residues. Losses at the gene ends were 3 bases for V and 12 bases for J; bases not matched to a gene: 2. In DNA form, the CDR3 reads TGTGCCAGCAGTTTGACAGGGCCTCAGTACTTC. This translates into CASSLTGPQYF.

The chain carries TRBV10-2 and TRBJ2-7; D unresolved. The V and J ends lost 6 bases and 5 bases respectively, with 8 bases between them. This CDR3 comprises 11 residues. Germline-derived CDR1 and CDR2 are WSHSY and SAAADI. In nucleotides, the CDR3 is TGCGCCAGCAGGGGAATCAACGAGCAGTACTTC. Translating it yields CASRGINEQYF.

Only one count was recorded for this clonotype. The gene calls are TRBV30 and TRBJ2-5, with TRBD2 matching over 9 bases. The germline gives CDR1 GTSNPN, CDR2 SVGIG (reference sequence). The CDR3 sequence is 16 residues long. Germline trimming cut 1 base from V and 11 bases from J; bases unmatched to any gene: 17. For the CDR3, the DNA is TGTGCCTGGAGTGCCTCTAGGACTAGCGCGGAAAGTAAGCAGTACTTC. This encodes CAWSASRTSAESKQYF.

The table lists this clonotype with a few counts. The chain recombines TRBV20-1 with TRBJ1-2; D perhaps matches TRBD1 (5 bases). The V and J ends lost 0 bases and 5 bases respectively, with 19 bases between them. Germline V gives CDR1 DFQATT, CDR2 SNEGSKA (reference sequence). The CDR3 is 16 amino acids. CDR3 loop: CSARDIGFRGWYGYTF. In DNA form, the CDR3 reads TGCAGTGCTAGAGATATCGGGTTTAGGGGATGGTATGGCTACACCTTC.

The gene calls are TRBV12-3 or TRBV12-4 and TRBJ2-7; D remains ambiguous. This CDR3 has 13 amino acids. The V end was cut by 3 bases, the J end by 6 bases, with 12 bases between. The CDR3 loop is CASSLGPAIEQYF. The DNA for the CDR3 is TGTGCCAGCAGTTTGGGTCCAGCGATCGAGCAGTACTTC.

This clonotype was counted only a few times. The chain combines TRBV7-3 with TRBJ2-5; 10 nucleotides align to TRBD2. Near its end, the DNA agrees better with TRBJ2-7, so the J call may be wrong. CDR3 length: 18 residues. Germline-derived CDR1 and CDR2 are SGHTA and FQGTGA. Here the CDR3 reads CASSLMGLAGVSAYEQYF. DNA of the CDR3: TGTGCCAGCAGCTTAATGGGCCTAGCGGGAGTATCGGCCTACGAGCAGTACTTC.

The V and J genes are TRBV5-1 and TRBJ2-2; TRBD1 matches 8 bases. This CDR3 contains 19 residues. Trimming at V came to 0 bases and at J to 1 base, leaving 11 bases not matched to a gene. Germline assignment: CDR1 SGHRS and CDR2 YFSETQ. CDR3 in amino acids: CASSLGDRRLSLNTGELFF. CDR3 bases: TGCGCCAGCAGCTTGGGGGACAGGCGGCTTAGCCTGAACACCGGGGAGCTGTTTTTT.

About this clonotype: A much larger clone sits a single nucleotide away, making a read error possible. The gene calls are TRBV7-9 and TRBJ1-5; no firm D call. The CDR3 covers 12 residues. The V gene's germline CDR1 is SEHNR and CDR2 FQNEAQ (reference sequence). CDR3 nucleotide sequence: TGTGTCAGCAGTTCCGACAATCAGCCCCAGCATTTT. Its protein is CVSSSDNQPQHF.

This clonotype was detected a few times. This chain joins TRBV6-2 or TRBV6-3 and TRBJ1-2; no definite D call. Looked up from germline, CDR1 is MNHEY and CDR2 is SVGEGT. The length of the CDR3 is 12 residues. V was pared by 1 base and J by 8 bases, with 8 bases between. The CDR3: CASSYLSYGYTF. CDR3 DNA: TGTGCCAGCAGTTACTTGTCATACGGCTACACCTTC.

CDR3 in amino acids: CASSPELAGLDEQFF. The CDR3 coding sequence is TGTGCCAGCAGTCCGGAACTAGCGGGTTTAGATGAGCAGTTCTTC. The chain couples TRBV3-1 to TRBJ2-1; 9 positions agree with TRBD2. V lost 6 bases to trimming and J lost 8 bases; unmatched junction nucleotides: 11. The length of the CDR3 is 15 residues. Germline CDR1 LGHDT, CDR2 YNNKEL (reference sequence).

This clonotype showed up many times. This chain connects TRBV7-8 to TRBJ2-5; D may correspond to TRBD1 or TRBD2 (5 bases each). CDR1 and CDR2 from the germline V gene are SGHVS and FQNEAQ. V lost 4 bases and J 3 bases, leaving 9 bases between the germline ends. CDR3 length: 13 residues. The CDR3 nucleotides are TGTGCCAGCAGCTCGGGACCGAAAGAGACCCAGTACTTC. Translation gives CASSSGPKETQYF.

A few counts support this clonotype. The chain's CDR3 is CASSLVWEQYF. The CDR3 coding sequence is TGTGCCAGCAGCTTAGTTTGGGAGCAGTACTTC. The chain recombines TRBV7-2 with TRBJ2-7; D is ambiguous. V lost 1 base, J lost 7 bases, and 5 bases lay in between. The CDR3 has 11 residues. CDR1 SGHTA and CDR2 FQGNSA come from the germline V gene. Together with reference TRBV7-2 and TRBJ2-7, the CDR3 gives the full variable domain: GAGVSQSPSNKVTEKGKDVELRCDPISGHTALYWYRQSLGQGLEFLIYFQGNSAPDKSGLPSDRFSAERTGGSVSTLTIQRTQQEDSAVYLCASSLVWEQYFGPGTRLTVT.

This clonotype came up once. V and J are TRBV9 and TRBJ2-3; TRBD2 matches 8 bases. The length of the CDR3 is 16 residues. With V trimmed by 0 bases and J by 3 bases, 6 bases remained unmatched. Germline CDR1 reads SGDLS; CDR2 reads YYNGEE. The CDR3 DNA reads TGTGCCAGCAGCGTAGCCCCCCAGCGGGAGACAGATACGCAGTATTTT. Encoded protein: CASSVAPQRETDTQYF.